This T cell receptor (beta chain) originates from a study of molecular identifiers for immune sequencing clone quantification. The CDR3 loop spans 13 amino acids. Per the germline V gene, CDR1 is MNHEY and CDR2 is SVGAGI. Trimming took 7 bases from V and 3 from J, leaving 12 bases between them. MiXCR, applied by TCRdb to the PCR reads, yields one record per CDR3 protein. Altogether approximately 97,000 distinct CDR3 sequences are present, around 24% being singletons, with the ten largest covering about 0.94%. About this clonotype itself: A much larger clone is a single base away; this may be a read error. The conserved final phenylalanine or tryptophan is absent from the CDR3, which likely points to a read error.

Input material: naive CD8+ T cells from blood, with Jurkat cell RNA spiked in. Subset given: FACS-sorted CD8+CD4-CCR7+CD45RA+ naive T cells. This chain links TRBV6-5 with TRBJ1-1; D gene ambiguous. The sequence derives from a human donor in good health. Some libraries in this study had Jurkat cell RNA spiked in. In nucleotides, the CDR3 is TGTGCCAGCAACCGCGGGGTTGACACTGAAGCTTTCCTT. Translating it yields CASNRGVDTEAFL.